This passage covers 10 T cell receptor beta chains from one sample sequenced in a study of OX40 agonist ivuxolimab in advanced cancers. Here immunoSEQ multiplex PCR was the method, and the copy in TCRdb shows in-frame clones only, minus some. The sample shows fewer than 50,000 clones, 92% of them seen only once. Specimen: CD4+ or CD8+ T cells sorted from blood, collected in a trial of the OX40 agonist ivuxolimab. The source of these receptors is an adult with an advanced solid tumor such as melanoma, head and neck, liver or kidney cancer.

The V gene is TRBV2, the J gene TRBJ1-2, with D maybe TRBD1 (5 bases). Germline CDR1 is SNHLY and CDR2 is FYNNEI. The CDR3 covers 14 residues. V lost 4 bases to trimming and J lost 5 bases, with 14 bases between them. CDR3 DNA: TGTGCCAGCAGTGCCACACCTGACAGTTATGGCTACACCTTC. Amino acids: CASSATPDSYGYTF.

The gene calls are TRBV19 and TRBJ2-1; D unresolved. Per the germline V gene, CDR1 is LNHDA and CDR2 is SQIVND (reference sequence). The V gene lost 4 bases and the J gene lost 3 bases, with 7 bases spanning the gap. The CDR3 sequence is 13 residues long. The DNA for the CDR3 is TGTGCCAGTAGTACCCTAAACTACAATGAGCAGTTCTTC. As protein: CASSTLNYNEQFF. Full variable domain (missing parts from reference TRBV19 and TRBJ2-1): DGGITQSPKYLFRKEGQNVTLSCEQNLNHDAMYWYRQDPGQGLRLIYYSQIVNDFQKGDIAEGYSVSREKKESFPLTVTSAQKNPTAFYLCASSTLNYNEQFFGPGTRLTVL.

The chain couples TRBV25-1 to TRBJ2-7; 10 nucleotides align to TRBD1. The CDR3 runs to 15 residues. The V and J ends lost 4 bases and 0 bases, in that order; junction bases with no gene match: 3. Per the germline V gene, CDR1 is MGHDK and CDR2 is SYGVNS. The CDR3 loop reads CASSVRDRGSYEQYF. The CDR3 region has the DNA TGTGCCAGCAGTGTCCGGGACAGGGGCTCCTACGAGCAGTACTTC.

This rearrangement joins TRBV6-6 to TRBJ1-2; D ambiguous. The CDR3 loop spans 13 amino acids. The V and J ends lost 2 bases and 4 bases respectively, with 8 bases between them. Germline V gene lookup returns CDR1 MNHNY and CDR2 SVGAGI (reference sequence). The CDR3 reads CASSYAHLYGYTF. CDR3 in DNA: TGTGCCAGCAGTTACGCCCACCTCTATGGCTACACCTTC.

The chain recombines TRBV19 with TRBJ2-5, with a weak D call TRBD2 (5 bases). Between the trimmed V and J ends, which lost 0 bases and 5 bases, there was a span of 7 bases. The CDR3 has 13 amino acids. CDR1 LNHDA and CDR2 SQIVND come from the germline V gene (reference sequence). In DNA form, the CDR3 reads TGTGCCAGTAGTATAGATCGAGGGGAGACCCAGTACTTC. Encoded protein: CASSIDRGETQYF.

This chain joins TRBV13 and TRBJ2-7; 9 bases line up with TRBD1. Germline assignment: CDR1 PRHDT and CDR2 FYEKMQ (reference sequence). V trimming: 3 bases; J trimming: 6 bases; junction bases outside the gene matches: 9. The CDR3 is made up of 15 amino acids. CDR3 sequence reads: CASSLGQGQAVEQYV. Here the CDR3 DNA reads TGTGCCAGCAGCTTGGGACAGGGCCAGGCTGTCGAGCAGTACGTC.

The V and J genes are TRBV7-8 and TRBJ2-5, with 11 nucleotides matching TRBD2. J lost 5 bases, V lost 0 bases, and 5 bases had no gene match. Germline assignment: CDR1 SGHVS and CDR2 FQNEAQ. The CDR3 covers 16 residues. CDR3 loop: CASSLAGLAVGETQYF. CDR3 bases: TGTGCCAGCAGCTTAGCGGGACTAGCGGTCGGGGAGACCCAGTACTTC. Supplemented by reference TRBV7-8 and TRBJ2-5, the full variable domain reads GAGVSQSPRYKVAKRGQDVALRCDPISGHVSLFWYQQALGQGPEFLTYFQNEAQLDKSGLPSDRFFAERPEGSVSTLKIQRTQQEDSAVYLCASSLAGLAVGETQYFGPGTRLLVL.

V usage is TRBV5-4 and J usage is TRBJ1-1; D might be TRBD1 (5 bases). The germline V and J ends were trimmed by 5 bases and 9 bases, with 14 bases remaining between them. The V gene's germline CDR1 is SGHNT and CDR2 YYREEE (reference sequence). This CDR3 has 12 residues. CDR3: CASSGGDSQAFF. The CDR3 bases are TGTGCCAGCAGTGGGGGTGACAGCCAAGCTTTCTTT.

The chain employs TRBV19 and TRBJ1-1; the D gene is possibly TRBD1 (5 bases). Germline CDR1 LNHDA, CDR2 SQIVND (reference sequence). Trimming removed 0 bases at V and 7 bases at J, with 18 bases between. The CDR3 runs to 16 residues. The CDR3 DNA is TGTGCCAGTAGTATAGAAGCCCCGGGGGGTATGAGTGAAGCTTTCTTT. Translating it yields CASSIEAPGGMSEAFF.

The V gene is TRBV5-6, the J gene TRBJ1-1; D ambiguous. The CDR3 consists of 16 residues. V lost 4 bases, J lost 5 bases, and 21 bases lay in between. The germline V gene encodes CDR1 SGHDT and CDR2 YYEEEE. In DNA form, the CDR3 reads TGTGCCAGCAGCCGCCCCATAGTCTTAGGATGGACTGAAGCTTTCTTT. Its translation: CASSRPIVLGWTEAFF.